A single sample is the source of the 17 T cell receptor beta chains below, sequenced in a study of blood T cell repertoires in COVID-19. Sequenced by immunoSEQ multiplex PCR; TCRdb stores in-frame clones only, minus some. The sample holds about 170,000 clones, 65% to 85% seen once. Sequenced sample: peripheral blood. Source of these receptors: a woman at least 80 years old with active or convalescent COVID-19.

This chain connects TRBV6-2 or TRBV6-3 to TRBJ1-2, with 7 bases that match TRBD1. In germline, CDR1 is MNHEY, CDR2 SVGEGT. The CDR3 length is 13 residues. Losses at the gene ends were 5 bases for V and 2 bases for J; bases not matched to a gene: 2. CDR3 loop: CASSQQGNYGYTF. Written as DNA, the CDR3 is TGTGCCAGCAGTCAACAGGGGAACTATGGCTACACCTTC.

The chain recombines TRBV30 with TRBJ2-7; tentatively, D is TRBD1 or TRBD2 (7 bases each). V lost 8 bases, J lost 1 base, and 15 bases lay in between. The germline V gene has CDR1 GTSNPN and CDR2 SVGIG (reference sequence). The CDR3 loop spans 13 amino acids. CDR3 sequence (DNA): TGTGCCGGGGAGGGGGCGGGATCCTACGAGCAGTACTTC. It translates to CAGEGAGSYEQYF.

The rearrangement links TRBV7-9 to TRBJ1-5, with 7 positions matching TRBD1. Germline V gene data show CDR1 as SEHNR and CDR2 as FQNEAQ (reference sequence). The CDR3 length is 13 residues. The J segment lost 6 bases and the V segment lost 5 bases, leaving 4 bases of the junction unmatched. CDR3 sequence: CASSQGGGQPQHF. DNA of the CDR3: TGTGCCAGCAGCCAGGGGGGTGGTCAGCCCCAGCATTTT.

The chain combines TRBV9 with TRBJ1-2, with a tentative D call TRBD1 (5 bases). Trimming cost V 0 bases and J 7 bases, with 16 bases left between them. CDR3 length: 15 residues. Germline CDR1 SGDLS, CDR2 YYNGEE. The CDR3 nucleotides are TGTGCCAGCAGCGTAGACCTCCGGGGACTCCCTGGCTACACCTTC. It codes for CASSVDLRGLPGYTF.

This clone came up a few times. The chain recombines TRBV5-1 with TRBJ1-4; possible D gene TRBD1, 5 bases. Germline CDR1 reads SGHRS; CDR2 reads YFSETQ. CDR3 length equals 15 residues. The ends were cut back, 2 bases at V and 6 bases at J, with 14 bases in the middle. For the CDR3, the DNA is TGCGCCAGCAGCTTCGGACCCGGGGGGGATGAAAAACTGTTTTTT. Amino acid sequence: CASSFGPGGDEKLFF. Full variable domain (missing parts from reference TRBV5-1 and TRBJ1-4): KAGVTQTPRYLIKTRGQQVTLSCSPISGHRSVSWYQQTPGQGLQFLFEYFSETQRNKGNFPGRFSGRQFSNSRSEMNVSTLELGDSALYLCASSFGPGGDEKLFFGSGTQLSVL.

The V gene is TRBV27, the J gene TRBJ2-2; 9 bases are shared with TRBD1. The trim removed 8 bases at V and 4 bases at J, leaving 5 bases unmatched. This CDR3 comprises 14 residues. Germline V CDR1 and CDR2: MNHEY, SMNVEV (reference sequence). The CDR3 nucleotides are TGTGCCAGCGCCGGGACAGGGATCACCGGGGAGCTGTTTTTT. Translated: CASAGTGITGELFF.

The V call is TRBV5-4, the J call TRBJ1-2; the D gene is possibly TRBD1 (5 bases). CDR3 size: 11 residues. Trimming removed 5 bases from V and 8 bases from J, with 10 bases in between. Looked up from germline, CDR1 is SGHNT and CDR2 is YYREEE (reference sequence). In DNA form, the CDR3 reads TGTGCCAGCAGTTCAGGGAAGGGCTACACCTTC. Its protein product is CASSSGKGYTF.

This chain joins TRBV6-5 and TRBJ1-6, with D tentatively TRBD1 (6 bases). This CDR3 is 13 amino acids long. Trimming removed 5 bases from V and 10 bases from J, with 12 bases in between. Germline lookup yields CDR1 MNHEY and CDR2 SVGAGI. The CDR3 here is CASSTRGNSPLHF. The CDR3 DNA reads as TGTGCCAGCAGTACCAGGGGTAACTCACCCCTCCACTTT.

This clone was seen just once. The chain links TRBV6-2 or TRBV6-3 to TRBJ2-1; TRBD2 agrees at 10 bases. The germline CDR1 and CDR2 sequences are MNHEY and SVGEGT. This CDR3 comprises 17 residues. The V gene end was trimmed by 0 bases and the J gene end by 3 bases; junction bases not matched to a gene: 5. The CDR3 loop reads CASSYSPAGGIYNEQFF. For the CDR3, the DNA is TGTGCCAGCAGTTACTCCCCAGCGGGGGGGATCTACAATGAGCAGTTCTTC.

The V gene is TRBV5-1, the J gene TRBJ1-4; TRBD1 matches 10 bases. Germline values: CDR1 SGHRS, CDR2 YFSETQ. This CDR3 has 14 amino acids. V dropped 5 bases and J dropped 11; count of bases not matched to a gene: 9. CDR3 in DNA: TGCGCCAGCAGACCGGACGGGACAGGGGAGAAACTGTTTTTT. Translation gives CASRPDGTGEKLFF.

V and J are TRBV10-3 and TRBJ1-2; D call uncertain. Germline V gene lookup returns CDR1 ENHRY and CDR2 SYGVKD. The CDR3 extends over 14 amino acids. The V gene lost 0 bases and the J gene lost 8 bases, with 13 bases spanning the gap. The CDR3 reads CAISESRGLEGYTF. The CDR3 DNA sequence: TGTGCCATCAGTGAGTCGCGTGGGCTGGAAGGCTACACCTTC.

The chain combines TRBV10-3 with TRBJ1-1, with TRBD1 matching 7 bases. In germline, CDR1 is ENHRY, CDR2 SYGVKD. Losses at the gene ends were 8 bases for V and 5 bases for J; bases not matched to a gene: 8. CDR3 size: 13 residues. The DNA for the CDR3 is TGTGCCATCGCCCCAGGGGGGAGTACTGAAGCTTTCTTT. It encodes CAIAPGGSTEAFF.

V gene TRBV19 combines with J gene TRBJ1-2, with D possibly matching TRBD1 (5 bases). Trimming removed 7 bases at V and 7 bases at J, with 16 bases between. CDR1 is LNHDA and CDR2 is SQIVND in the germline V gene (reference sequence). The CDR3 length is 13 residues. CDR3 sequence: CASTPRQRAGYTF. Written as DNA, the CDR3 is TGTGCCAGTACTCCGCGACAGCGGGCTGGCTACACCTTC.

CDR3 amino acids: CASRTSGGAENIQYF. CDR3 nucleotide sequence: TGTGCCAGCAGAACTAGCGGGGGGGCCGAAAACATTCAGTACTTC. The chain recombines TRBV5-6 with TRBJ2-4; 13 nucleotides align to TRBD2. The germline CDR1 and CDR2 sequences are SGHDT and YYEEEE. V shed 5 bases, J shed 5 bases, and the junction held 4 bases outside the gene matches. The CDR3 is made up of 15 amino acids.

V and J are TRBV19 and TRBJ2-1; 9 bases agree with TRBD1. The CDR3 runs to 18 residues. V trimming: 4 bases; J trimming: 2 bases; junction bases outside the gene matches: 12. Germline V gives CDR1 LNHDA, CDR2 SQIVND (reference sequence). The CDR3 region is CASSTPRQGVLTYNEQFF. CDR3 DNA: TGTGCCAGTAGTACACCCAGACAGGGGGTCCTAACCTACAATGAGCAGTTCTTC.

The chain recombines TRBV10-1 with TRBJ1-2, with 10 nucleotides matching TRBD1. From germline, CDR1 is WNHNN and CDR2 SYGVQD (reference sequence). The CDR3 sequence is 15 residues long. The V segment lost 0 bases and the J segment 8 bases; nucleotides outside the gene matches: 6. The CDR3 region is CASSESRQGASGYTF. CDR3 nucleotides: TGCGCCAGCAGTGAGTCCCGACAGGGGGCGAGCGGCTACACCTTC.

This chain links TRBV5-6 with TRBJ1-6, with 11 bases fitting TRBD1. There are 18 residues in the CDR3. Germline CDR1 and CDR2: SGHDT and YYEEEE. V lost 0 bases to trimming and J lost 7 bases; unmatched junction nucleotides: 9. The CDR3 coding sequence is TGTGCCAGCAGCTTGGGGACAGGGGGCCTGACCGAAAATTCACCCCTCCACTTT. Its protein product is CASSLGTGGLTENSPLHF.